This entry lists 9 T cell receptor beta chains sequenced from one sample in a study of blood T cell repertoires in COVID-19. Method: immunoSEQ multiplex PCR; TCRdb's copy keeps in-frame clones and lacks some. The sample has roughly 300,000 clones; around nine tenths are singletons. The sequencing input was PBMCs or T cells enriched from blood (not recorded which). These receptors were taken from a woman under 40 who had recovered from COVID-19.

This clone occurred a few times. This sequence joins TRBV28 and TRBJ1-5; D gene unclear. This CDR3 region has 14 residues. CDR1 MDHEN and CDR2 SYDVKM come from the germline V gene. V was clipped by 9 bases and J by 4 bases, with 16 bases between them. The CDR3 coding sequence is TGTGCCAGTAAGATAGGTGAGGTTAATCAGCCCCAGCATTTT. Translating gives CASKIGEVNQPQHF.

This rearrangement joins TRBV30 to TRBJ1-1; D uncertain. Germline V lookup: CDR1 GTSNPN, CDR2 SVGIG (reference sequence). V lost 7 bases, J lost 0 bases, and 15 bases lay in between. CDR3 length equals 14 residues. CDR3 amino acids: CASDGKGLNTEAFF. CDR3 in DNA: TGTGCCTCAGACGGGAAGGGTTTGAACACTGAAGCTTTCTTT.

This clone was seen many times. This chain links TRBV6-2 or TRBV6-3 with TRBJ2-2, with TRBD2 matching over 11 bases. The CDR3 consists of 15 residues. CDR1 is MNHEY and CDR2 is SVGEGT in the germline V gene. Trimming at V came to 3 bases and at J to 6 bases, leaving 3 bases not matched to a gene. CDR3 in DNA: TGTGCCAGCAGTTATGTACTAGCGGGAGCCGGGGAGCTGTTTTTT. Protein product: CASSYVLAGAGELFF.

This chain links TRBV24-1 with TRBJ2-4, with TRBD1 matching 7 bases. This CDR3 has 14 residues. The germline gives CDR1 KGHDR, CDR2 SFDVKD. V lost 2 bases to trimming and J lost 7 bases; unmatched junction nucleotides: 4. The CDR3 sequence: CATSDSGGSNIQYF. For the CDR3, the DNA is TGTGCCACCAGTGATTCAGGGGGTAGTAACATTCAGTACTTC.

The chain combines TRBV5-1 with TRBJ1-6, with D perhaps TRBD1 (5 bases). Germline V CDR1 and CDR2: SGHRS, YFSETQ. This CDR3 has 13 residues. The V and J ends lost 5 bases and 7 bases respectively, with 10 bases between them. The CDR3 is CASRQAMNSPLHF. CDR3 sequence (DNA): TGCGCCAGCAGACAGGCCATGAATTCACCCCTCCACTTT.

This chain links TRBV6-5 with TRBJ2-7; 8 bases are shared with TRBD1. Germline V CDR1 and CDR2: MNHEY, SVGAGI. The CDR3 is made up of 14 amino acids. With V trimmed by 6 bases and J by 0 bases, 4 bases remained unmatched. CDR3 sequence reads: CASRTGGHSYEQYF. CDR3 bases: TGTGCCAGCAGAACAGGGGGTCACTCCTACGAGCAGTACTTC.

This chain connects TRBV18 to TRBJ2-7; 9 positions agree with TRBD2. CDR3 length: 16 residues. Germline V gene lookup returns CDR1 KGHSH and CDR2 LQKENI. The V segment lost 0 bases and the J segment 4 bases; nucleotides outside the gene matches: 7. The CDR3 region is CASSPPLAGPTYEQYF. CDR3 DNA sequence: TGTGCCAGCTCACCACCCCTAGCGGGGCCGACATACGAGCAGTACTTC. Variable domain in full (rest from reference TRBV18 and TRBJ2-7): NAGVMQNPRHLVRRRGQEARLRCSPMKGHSHVYWYRQLPEEGLKFMVYLQKENIIDESGMPKERFSAEFPKEGPSILRIQQVVRGDSAAYFCASSPPLAGPTYEQYFGPGTRLTVT.

J is TRBJ2-7 and V is TRBV10-2; possible D gene TRBD2, 5 bases. Trimming took 2 bases from V and 3 from J, leaving 8 bases between them. This CDR3 has 13 residues. Germline V gives CDR1 WSHSY, CDR2 SAAADI. The CDR3 bases are TGCGCCAGCAGTGAGGGACTTAGCTACGAGCAGTACTTC. Translation gives CASSEGLSYEQYF.

The chain is built from TRBV5-1 and TRBJ2-7; no firm D call. This CDR3 spans 14 amino acids. The germline V and J ends were trimmed by 4 bases and 2 bases, with 13 bases remaining between them. Germline V gene sequence: CDR1 SGHRS, CDR2 YFSETQ. The CDR3 loop reads CASSPLNSAYEQYF. DNA for the CDR3: TGCGCCAGCAGCCCCCTCAATAGTGCCTACGAGCAGTACTTC.